The rows below give T cell receptor beta chains drawn from one sample of a study of blood T cell repertoires in COVID-19. Sequenced by immunoSEQ multiplex PCR; TCRdb stores in-frame clones only, minus some. Among around 400,000 clones, around 87% were seen once, and the ten largest hold 10%. The source material was peripheral blood. All receptors come from a woman under 40 with COVID-19, enrolled during active disease. Each CDR3 is given with its conserved first and last residue. Each record gives: clone size, J gene, D gene, V gene, CDR3 protein, CDR3 DNA. A D gene is named only where the DNA matches it firmly. Not all rows give a size; the values are once, few, many and, for expanded clones, a class.

>.|TRBJ2-5|TRBD1|TRBV19
CASSPGTGVQETQYF
TGTGCCAGTAGTCCTGGGACAGGGGTCCAAGAGACCCAGTACTTC
>.|TRBJ1-4|TRBD1|TRBV10-3
CAISAGQGPNEKLFF
TGTGCCATCAGTGCCGGACAGGGCCCTAATGAAAAACTGTTTTTT
>.|TRBJ2-1|.|TRBV6-5
CASSYTPQEPYNEQFF
TGTGCCAGCAGTTACACACCACAGGAGCCCTACAATGAGCAGTTCTTC
>.|TRBJ2-7|TRBD2|TRBV11-2
CASSPSGSAYEQYF
TGTGCCAGCAGCCCTAGCGGGAGCGCCTACGAGCAGTACTTC
>.|TRBJ1-4|.|TRBV6-5
CASTRGSREKLFF
TGTGCCAGCACCCGGGGGTCGCGGGAAAAACTGTTTTTT
>.|TRBJ2-6|.|TRBV7-3
CASSPIPRATGANVLTF
TGTGCCAGCAGCCCAATACCCAGGGCTACTGGGGCCAACGTCCTGACTTTC
>.|TRBJ1-1|.|TRBV5-1
CASSRGENTEAFF
TGCGCCAGCAGCCGGGGAGAGAACACTGAAGCTTTCTTT
>.|TRBJ2-1|TRBD2|TRBV5-1
CASSSSGRARYDEQFF
TGCGCCAGCAGCTCAAGCGGGAGGGCCAGATATGATGAGCAGTTCTTC
>.|TRBJ1-4|TRBD1|TRBV30
CAWNRRTGGEKLFF
TGTGCCTGGAATAGGCGGACAGGGGGTGAAAAACTGTTTTTT
>.|TRBJ2-1|TRBD2|TRBV6-6
CASSYSGTRSYNEQFF
TGTGCCAGCAGTTACTCGGGGACTAGGTCCTACAATGAGCAGTTCTTC
>.|TRBJ2-7|.|TRBV4-1
CASSPDVWASSYEQYF
TGCGCCAGCAGCCCAGACGTCTGGGCGAGCTCCTACGAGCAGTACTTC
>.|TRBJ1-2|TRBD1|TRBV5-1
CASSVGQGTGYTF
TGCGCCAGCAGCGTCGGACAGGGTACTGGCTACACCTTC
>.|TRBJ1-1|.|TRBV6-5
CASSPAGLDEAFF
TGTGCCAGCAGCCCAGCCGGGTTGGATGAAGCTTTCTTT
>.|TRBJ1-6|.|TRBV15
CATSREQVSPLHF
TGTGCCACCAGCAGAGAGCAGGTTTCACCCCTCCACTTT
>.|TRBJ1-2|.|TRBV5-1
CASSRTRAYTDGYTF
TGCGCCAGCAGCCGTACCAGGGCCTATACCGATGGCTACACCTTC
>.|TRBJ2-7|TRBD1|TRBV24-1
CATSDVGQGNYEQYF
TGTGCCACCAGTGATGTGGGACAGGGAAATTACGAGCAGTACTTC
>few|TRBJ2-2|TRBD1|TRBV6-4
CASSDSRTGETGELFF
TGTGCCAGCAGTGACTCGAGGACAGGGGAGACCGGGGAGCTGTTTTTT
>.|TRBJ2-1|.|TRBV4-1
CASSPLAFNEQFF
TGCGCCAGCAGCCCTCTAGCCTTCAATGAGCAGTTCTTC
>.|TRBJ2-1|TRBD2|TRBV7-2
CASSLLTSGKTEQFF
TGTGCCAGCAGCTTATTGACTAGCGGGAAGACTGAGCAGTTCTTC
>.|TRBJ2-3|.|TRBV5-1
CASSSRREQYF
TGCGCCAGCAGCTCGAGGCGCGAGCAGTATTTT
>.|TRBJ2-7|TRBD2|TRBV29-1
CSVDGGTIYEQYF
TGCAGCGTTGACGGGGGGACGATCTACGAGCAGTACTTC
>.|TRBJ1-4|TRBD1|TRBV5-6
CASSGAGTAEKLFF
TGTGCCAGCAGCGGGGCCGGGACAGCCGAAAAACTGTTTTTT
>.|TRBJ2-1|.|TRBV19
CASSWSLARNEQFF
TGTGCCAGTAGTTGGTCACTAGCACGGAATGAGCAGTTCTTC
>.|TRBJ2-5|TRBD2|TRBV19
CASSMGRTSGRASGETQYF
TGTGCCAGTAGTATGGGCAGGACTAGCGGGAGGGCCTCGGGAGAGACCCAGTACTTC
>.|TRBJ2-7|.|TRBV5-5
CASSLDGEVYEQYF
TGTGCCAGCAGCTTGGACGGAGAGGTCTACGAGCAGTACTTC
>.|TRBJ2-4|.|TRBV7-2
CASSPQNSGIQYF
TGTGCCAGCAGCCCTCAGAATTCTGGCATTCAGTACTTC
>.|TRBJ2-1|TRBD2|TRBV9
CASSVSSGGYGEQFF
TGTGCCAGCAGCGTCAGTAGCGGGGGATACGGTGAGCAGTTCTTC
>.|TRBJ2-1|TRBD1|TRBV24-1
CATSAQDRGGNEQFF
TGTGCCACCAGTGCCCAGGACAGGGGAGGCAATGAGCAGTTCTTC
>.|TRBJ1-4|TRBD1|TRBV28
CASSSRTGGYEKLFF
TGTGCCAGCAGTTCAAGGACAGGGGGTTATGAAAAACTGTTTTTT
>.|TRBJ1-3|.|TRBV9
CASSVAGTSGNTIYF
TGTGCCAGCAGCGTAGCGGGAACCTCTGGAAACACCATATATTTT
>.|TRBJ1-1|.|TRBV3-1/TRBV3-2
CASSTRGLTEAFF
TGTGCCAGCAGCACCAGGGGTTTGACTGAAGCTTTCTTT
>.|TRBJ2-5|.|TRBV4-1
CASSLRDTQETQYF
TGCGCCAGCAGCCTAAGGGACACGCAAGAGACCCAGTACTTC
>.|TRBJ1-5|TRBD1|TRBV7-9
CASSSGTVSNQPQHF
TGTGCCAGCAGCTCAGGGACAGTAAGCAATCAGCCCCAGCATTTT
>.|TRBJ2-2|.|TRBV9
CASSVGGRSGELFF
TGTGCCAGCAGCGTAGGGGGGCGGTCCGGGGAGCTGTTTTTT
>large|TRBJ2-7|TRBD2|TRBV6-5
CASSGLAGMYEQYF
TGTGCCAGCAGCGGACTAGCGGGGATGTACGAGCAGTACTTC
>.|TRBJ1-2|.|TRBV24-1
CATSDAGNYGYTF
TGTGCCACCAGTGATGCGGGTAACTATGGCTACACCTTC
>.|TRBJ1-5|TRBD1|TRBV11-2
CASSLRTGVNQPQHF
TGTGCCAGCAGCTTGCGGACAGGGGTCAATCAGCCCCAGCATTTT
>once|TRBJ2-3|.|TRBV5-4
CASGGGHSPDTQYF
TGTGCCAGCGGTGGGGGACATAGTCCAGATACGCAGTATTTT
>.|TRBJ2-3|TRBD2|TRBV11-3
CASSLGPGRADTQYF
TGTGCCAGCAGCTTAGGTCCAGGGAGGGCAGATACGCAGTATTTT
>.|TRBJ2-3|TRBD2|TRBV30
CAWSPGLAGSTDTQYF
TGTGCCTGGAGCCCGGGACTAGCGGGGAGCACAGATACGCAGTATTTT
>.|TRBJ1-2|TRBD1|TRBV6-2/TRBV6-3
CASSSWTGGYGYTF
TGTGCCAGCAGTTCCTGGACAGGCGGATATGGCTACACCTTC
>.|TRBJ2-2|.|TRBV2
CASSPTANTGELFF
TGTGCCAGCAGCCCGACAGCTAACACCGGGGAGCTGTTTTTT
>.|TRBJ1-2|TRBD1|TRBV29-1
CSVLFPGQGASGYTF
TGCAGCGTCCTCTTTCCGGGACAGGGGGCGTCTGGCTACACCTTC